Detailed here is one T cell receptor beta chain. This specimen comes from a study of blood T cell repertoires in COVID-19. Sequencing was performed with immunoSEQ multiplex PCR; in TCRdb, only in-frame clones are kept and a portion is missing. This sample has fewer than 250,000 clones; roughly 86% occur once, and the top ten carry less than 4.5%. Losses at the gene ends were 2 bases for V and 3 bases for J; bases not matched to a gene: 3. Germline V CDR1 and CDR2: MNHNY, SVGAGI (reference sequence). The CDR3 length is 14 residues. The clonotype comes from a man aged 50 to 60 with acute or convalescent COVID-19. J is TRBJ1-2 and V is TRBV6-6, with TRBD1 matching over 7 bases. Sequenced input: peripheral blood. The CDR3 loop reads CASSYTGEDYGYTF. DNA for the CDR3: TGTGCCAGCAGTTACACAGGGGAAGACTATGGCTACACCTTC.